A selection of T cell receptor beta chains follows, all from one sample in a study of blood T cells in healthy people across ages. Each CDR3 protein gets one entry after TCRdb re-called the 5' RACE reads with MiXCR. In the table there are about 500,000 distinct CDR3 sequences, about 24% of which are singletons. This sample also appeared in a second study, on T cells of mothers and their children.

Sequencing was done on a sample of blood. The source of these receptors is a boy between 10 and 17 years old in good health. Both conserved end residues are part of each CDR3. A D gene is named only where the DNA matches it firmly. Rows may omit the clone size; those that give it use once, few, many or a size class.

clone_size | d_call | j_call | v_call | cdr3_aa | cdr3_nt
. | TRBD2 | TRBJ2-7 | TRBV6-2/TRBV6-3 | CASSYSGTSDYEQYF | TGTGCCAGCAGTTACTCAGGGACTAGCGACTACGAGCAGTACTTC
few | . | TRBJ1-5 | TRBV6-2/TRBV6-3 | CASSYSRPGKYSNQPQHF | TGTGCCAGCAGTTACTCGAGGCCGGGGAAGTATAGCAATCAGCCCCAGCATTTT
. | . | TRBJ2-5 | TRBV3-1 | CASSQDRLRETQYF | TGTGCCAGCAGCCAAGACCGTCTTAGGGAGACCCAGTACTTC
. | TRBD1 | TRBJ1-1 | TRBV12-3/TRBV12-4 | CASSQTGGAFTEVFF | TGTGCCAGCAGTCAGACAGGGGGCGCCTTCACTGAAGTTTTCTTT
few | . | TRBJ2-4 | TRBV28 | CASSLVGEGEVAKNIQYF | TGTGCCAGCAGTTTAGTGGGGGAGGGGGAGGTAGCCAAAAACATTCAGTACTTC
. | . | TRBJ2-7 | TRBV2 | CASSELGQDLIEQYF | TGTGCCAGCAGTGAATTAGGGCAGGACTTAATCGAGCAGTACTTC
few | TRBD2 | TRBJ2-3 | TRBV6-2/TRBV6-3 | CASSYTGLAGSVGDTQYF | TGTGCCAGCAGTTACACCGGACTAGCGGGATCGGTGGGGGATACGCAGTATTTT
. | TRBD2 | TRBJ2-7 | TRBV9 | CASSPGTSGEYEQYF | TGTGCCAGCAGTCCTGGGACTAGCGGGGAGTACGAGCAGTACTTC
few | . | TRBJ2-3 | TRBV28 | CASSSLTGTDTQYF | TGTGCCAGCAGTAGCCTGACAGGCACAGATACGCAGTATTTT
. | . | TRBJ2-7 | TRBV4-1 | CASSQALQRTYEQYF | TGCGCCAGCAGCCAAGCTCTCCAGCGGACCTACGAGCAGTACTTC
. | TRBD2 | TRBJ2-3 | TRBV27 | CASSLLGLAGGNTQYF | TGTGCCAGCAGTCTCCTCGGACTAGCGGGGGGGAATACGCAGTATTTT
few | TRBD1 | TRBJ1-2 | TRBV20-1 | CSARDVGTGFSAGYTF | TGCAGTGCTAGAGATGTAGGGACAGGCTTTAGTGCTGGCTACACCTTC
. | . | TRBJ2-5 | TRBV7-2 | CASSLYPSPATQYF | TGTGCCAGCAGCTTATACCCCAGTCCGGCGACCCAGTACTTC
many | TRBD2 | TRBJ2-3 | TRBV28 | CASSFLAGTDTQYF | TGTGCCAGCAGTTTTCTAGCGGGCACAGATACGCAGTATTTT